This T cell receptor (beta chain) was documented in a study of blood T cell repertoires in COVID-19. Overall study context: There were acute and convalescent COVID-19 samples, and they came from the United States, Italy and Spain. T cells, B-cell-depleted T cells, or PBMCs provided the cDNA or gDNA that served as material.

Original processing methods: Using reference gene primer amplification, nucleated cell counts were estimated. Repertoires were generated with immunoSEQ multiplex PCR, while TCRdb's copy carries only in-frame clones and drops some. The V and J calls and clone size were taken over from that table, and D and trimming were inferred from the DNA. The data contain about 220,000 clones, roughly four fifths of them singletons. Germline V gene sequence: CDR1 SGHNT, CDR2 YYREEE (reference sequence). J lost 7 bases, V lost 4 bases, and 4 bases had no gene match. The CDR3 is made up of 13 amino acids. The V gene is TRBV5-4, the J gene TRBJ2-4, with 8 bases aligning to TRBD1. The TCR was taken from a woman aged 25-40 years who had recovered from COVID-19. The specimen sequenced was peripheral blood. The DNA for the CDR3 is TGTGCCAGCAGCATTACAGGGGGGAACATTCAGTACTTC. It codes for CASSITGGNIQYF. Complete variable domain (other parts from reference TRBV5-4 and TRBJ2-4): ETGVTQSPTHLIKTRGQQVTLRCSSQSGHNTVSWYQQALGQGPQFIFQYYREEENGRGNFPPRFSGLQFPNYSSELNVNALELDDSALYLCASSITGGNIQYFGAGTRLSVL.